The next 12 T cell receptor beta chains were all read from a single sample in a study of cytomegalovirus exposure and HLA in healthy donors. 60 Vbeta and 13 Jbeta primers were used in PCR. TCRdb's copy holds only in-frame clones and misses some; the assay was immunoSEQ multiplex PCR. The table records 150,000 to 180,000 clones, 65% to 80% of them present only once. Sequencing was performed on PBMCs. These receptors all come from a woman in her 40s in good health and CMV-seronegative.

The genes are TRBV27 and TRBJ2-2; TRBD2 aligns across 11 bases. V lost 2 bases, J lost 6 bases, and 5 bases stayed unmatched. CDR1 and CDR2 from the germline V gene are MNHEY and SMNVEV (reference sequence). This CDR3 spans 16 amino acids. The CDR3 DNA follows: TGTGCCAGCAGTTTACTGGCTAGCGGGGGGCCCGGGGAGCTGTTTTTT. Translation gives CASSLLASGGPGELFF.

In nucleotides, the CDR3 is TGTGCCAGTAGTGCGGACAGGAACCTTTACTACGAGCAGTACTTC. This encodes CASSADRNLYYEQYF. This chain connects TRBV19 to TRBJ2-7; 7 bases align to TRBD1. The CDR3 totals 15 residues. V dropped 5 bases and J dropped 3; count of bases not matched to a gene: 10. Per the germline V gene, CDR1 is LNHDA and CDR2 is SQIVND (reference sequence).

CDR3 loop: CASSEWAGPAEEAFF. CDR3 coding DNA: TGTGCCAGCAGTGAATGGGCAGGCCCCGCTGAAGAAGCTTTCTTT. This chain connects TRBV25-1 to TRBJ1-1, with D uncertain. This CDR3 is 15 amino acids long. The ends were cut back, 1 base at V and 8 bases at J, with 17 bases in the middle. The germline V gene encodes CDR1 MGHDK and CDR2 SYGVNS.

The CDR3 loop reads CASSLDGAGKGLYNEQFF. The CDR3 DNA reads TGTGCCAGCAGCTTAGATGGGGCAGGGAAGGGCCTCTACAATGAGCAGTTCTTC. The chain couples TRBV11-3 to TRBJ2-1; a weak D match, TRBD1 (5 bases). Per germline, CDR1 SGHNT and CDR2 YENEEA. V was shortened by 0 bases and J by 3 bases, with 18 bases between the two germline ends. CDR3 length: 18 residues.

This clone was seen once. This rearrangement joins TRBV5-1 to TRBJ2-6; 9 bases map to TRBD1. The germline V gene has CDR1 SGHRS and CDR2 YFSETQ. The V gene end was trimmed by 0 bases and the J gene end by 4 bases; junction bases not matched to a gene: 14. The CDR3 loop spans 20 amino acids. This chain's CDR3 is CASSLVPRGTGTDGANVLTF. For the CDR3, the DNA is TGCGCCAGCAGCTTGGTTCCTAGGGGGACAGGGACTGACGGGGCCAACGTCCTGACTTTC.

The rearrangement joins TRBV11-2 to TRBJ2-1; TRBD2 might be the D (6 bases). In germline, CDR1 is SGHAT, CDR2 FQNNGV. The CDR3 has 15 residues. V gave up 3 bases and J gave up 6 bases, with 15 bases separating them. The chain's CDR3 is CASSFKRRGANEQFF. The CDR3 DNA reads as TGTGCCAGCAGCTTTAAAAGGAGGGGTGCCAATGAGCAGTTCTTC.

The rearrangement uses TRBV6-6 and TRBJ2-1; TRBD2 agrees at 13 bases. J lost 7 bases, V lost 6 bases, and 3 bases had no gene match. Looked up from germline, CDR1 is MNHNY and CDR2 is SVGAGI (reference sequence). This CDR3 has 14 residues. The CDR3 protein is CASRLAGGPNEQFF. In nucleotides, the CDR3 is TGTGCCAGCAGACTAGCGGGAGGGCCTAATGAGCAGTTCTTC.

The chain couples TRBV6-1 to TRBJ1-5, with 10 bases fitting TRBD1. CDR1 MNHNS and CDR2 SASEGT come from the germline V gene. Trimming removed 4 bases from V and 0 bases from J; junction bases left unmatched: 6. The CDR3 sequence is 17 residues long. Written as DNA, the CDR3 is TGTGCCAGCAGTGCGGGACAGGGGCCTTATAGCAATCAGCCCCAGCATTTT. This gives the protein CASSAGQGPYSNQPQHF.

The chain employs TRBV5-4 and TRBJ2-5; TRBD1 is a possible D gene (6 bases). CDR3 size: 15 residues. CDR1 is SGHNT and CDR2 is YYREEE in the germline V gene (reference sequence). Trimming left V 0 bases short and J 4 bases short, with 13 bases between. The CDR3 region is CASSLGQGNGETQYF. For the CDR3, the DNA is TGTGCCAGCAGCTTGGGCCAGGGGAATGGAGAGACCCAGTACTTC.

The chain is built from TRBV2 and TRBJ1-5; 7 bases are a match to TRBD1. The CDR3 has 14 amino acids. V was pared by 7 bases and J by 4 bases, with 7 bases of the junction left unmatched. Germline assignment: CDR1 SNHLY and CDR2 FYNNEI. The CDR3 protein is CASKGQGVNQPQHF. The CDR3 nucleotides are TGTGCCAGCAAGGGTCAGGGGGTAAATCAGCCCCAGCATTTT.

The V and J genes are TRBV5-1 and TRBJ1-5; TRBD1 is a possible D gene (5 bases). Per germline, CDR1 SGHRS and CDR2 YFSETQ. Trimming pared 0 bases from V and 6 bases from J, leaving 10 bases between. The CDR3 is 14 amino acids. CDR3 bases: TGCGCCAGCAGCTTGGGGCAGGGCGGTCAGCCCCAGCATTTT. Translation gives CASSLGQGGQPQHF.

The V and J genes are TRBV11-3 and TRBJ1-1, with D perhaps TRBD1 (6 bases). CDR3 length equals 15 residues. CDR1 and CDR2 from the germline V gene are SGHNT and YENEEA. Trimming pared 5 bases from V and 4 bases from J, leaving 17 bases between. The CDR3 spells CASSVFTGIGTEAFF. In DNA form, the CDR3 reads TGTGCCAGCAGCGTATTCACAGGGATCGGCACTGAAGCTTTCTTT.